A single sample is the source of the 5 T cell receptor beta chains below, sequenced in a study of T cells in tuberculosis. This sample's time point: new active TB diagnosis, blood taken before or within 7 days of starting treatment. Using immunoSEQ multiplex PCR, the repertoire was profiled, and TCRdb retains in-frame clones only, with some absent. There are 35,000 to 45,000 clones in the sample; around 94% occur only once, and about 4.5% lies in the top ten. The source material was PBMCs, sampled at tuberculosis diagnosis. The source is an adult with tuberculosis.

This chain uses TRBV15 with TRBJ2-7, with 8 bases lining up with TRBD1. The germline V gene encodes CDR1 LNHNV and CDR2 YYDKDF (reference sequence). V lost 6 bases and J lost 3; bases outside the gene matches: 7. There are 14 residues in the CDR3. The CDR3 protein is CATRGGQDFYEQYF. CDR3 coding DNA: TGTGCCACCAGGGGGGGACAGGATTTCTACGAGCAGTACTTC.

J is TRBJ2-5 and V is TRBV25-1; D unresolved. The J call is in doubt because the DNA end fits TRBJ2-7 better. This CDR3 region has 12 residues. Germline V CDR1 and CDR2: MGHDK, SYGVNS. In DNA form, the CDR3 reads TGTGCCAGCAGTAAAAGCTCCTACGAGCAGTACTTC. It yields the protein CASSKSSYEQYF.

CDR3 sequence: CASSLVFYNEQFF. CDR3 in DNA: TGTGCCAGCAGTTTAGTATTCTACAATGAGCAGTTCTTC. The chain uses TRBV27 and TRBJ2-1; D remains unclear. The CDR3 runs 13 residues. V gave up 2 bases and J gave up 3 bases, with 5 bases separating them. Germline V CDR1 and CDR2: MNHEY, SMNVEV (reference sequence).

This chain uses TRBV2 with TRBJ1-1, with D uncertain. The CDR3 has 12 residues. Germline V gene data show CDR1 as SNHLY and CDR2 as FYNNEI. The V end was cut by 7 bases, the J end by 1 base, with 7 bases between. The DNA for the CDR3 is TGTGCCAGCACCCGGGAGAACACTGAAGCTTTCTTT. Translation: CASTRENTEAFF.

This chain joins TRBV6-1 and TRBJ1-1; tentatively, D is TRBD1 (5 bases). V lost 7 bases and J lost 1, with 10 bases in between. Germline values: CDR1 MNHNS, CDR2 SASEGT. The CDR3 length is 13 residues. CDR3 nucleotides: TGTGCCAGCAACGTCGACAGGAACACTGAAGCTTTCTTT. It yields the protein CASNVDRNTEAFF.